This TCR beta chain was captured in a study of response to subunit inactivated influenza vaccine. Study results and caveats: With each seasonal influenza vaccination, the authors suggested, few new T cells are recruited.

To note about this clonotype: Its cognate antigen is unknown.

With 4 bases removed from V and 1 base from J, the gap between germline ends came to 15 bases. The CDR3 extends over 16 amino acids. Germline CDR1 SGDLS, CDR2 YYNGEE. From the RT-PCR reads, TCRdb called clonotypes with MiXCR, one entry per CDR3 protein. Seen here are about 780,000 distinct CDR3 sequences, roughly 20% observed once, and the top ten hold roughly 11%. The source is a man over 45 who received an inactivated influenza vaccine. The rearrangement links TRBV9 to TRBJ2-1; a possible D gene is TRBD1 (6 bases). The specimen was PBMCs from blood, collected roughly 5 days after vaccination. CDR3 sequence reads: CASSPPTGKSYNEQFF. For the CDR3, the DNA is TGTGCCAGCAGCCCTCCCACAGGGAAATCCTACAATGAGCAGTTCTTC.